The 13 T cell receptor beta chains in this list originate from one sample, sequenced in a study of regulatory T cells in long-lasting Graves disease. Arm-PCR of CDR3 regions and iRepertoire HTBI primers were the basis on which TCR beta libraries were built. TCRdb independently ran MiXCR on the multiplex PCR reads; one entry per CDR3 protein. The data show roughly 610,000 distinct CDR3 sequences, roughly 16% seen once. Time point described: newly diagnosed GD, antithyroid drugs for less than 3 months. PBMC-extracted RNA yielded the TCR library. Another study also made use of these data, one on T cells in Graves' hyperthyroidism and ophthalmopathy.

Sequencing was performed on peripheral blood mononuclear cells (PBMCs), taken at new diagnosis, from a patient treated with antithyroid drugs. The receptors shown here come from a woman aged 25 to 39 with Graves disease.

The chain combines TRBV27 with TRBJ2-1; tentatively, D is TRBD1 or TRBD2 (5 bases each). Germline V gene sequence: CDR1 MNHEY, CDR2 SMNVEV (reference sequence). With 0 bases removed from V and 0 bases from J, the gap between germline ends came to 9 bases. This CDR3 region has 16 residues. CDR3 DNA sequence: TGTGCCAGCAGTTTATCCGGGGCGCCCTCCTACAATGAGCAGTTCTTC. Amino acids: CASSLSGAPSYNEQFF.

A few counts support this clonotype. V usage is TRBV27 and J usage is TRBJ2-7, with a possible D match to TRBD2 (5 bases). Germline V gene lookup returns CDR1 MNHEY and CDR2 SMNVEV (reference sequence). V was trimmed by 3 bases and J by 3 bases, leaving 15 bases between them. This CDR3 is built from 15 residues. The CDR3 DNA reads TGTGCCAGCAGTTTGCGGGCAGCGGTTAACTACGAGCAGTACTTC. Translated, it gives CASSLRAAVNYEQYF.

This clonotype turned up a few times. CDR3 region: CASSARQGANTGELFF. CDR3 coding DNA: TGTGCCAGCAGCGCACGACAGGGGGCGAACACCGGGGAGCTGTTTTTT. V and J are TRBV7-9 and TRBJ2-2; 9 bases are shared with TRBD1. V trimming: 5 bases; J trimming: 0 bases; junction bases outside the gene matches: 4. The CDR3 is made up of 16 amino acids. Germline CDR1 and CDR2: SEHNR and FQNEAQ (reference sequence).

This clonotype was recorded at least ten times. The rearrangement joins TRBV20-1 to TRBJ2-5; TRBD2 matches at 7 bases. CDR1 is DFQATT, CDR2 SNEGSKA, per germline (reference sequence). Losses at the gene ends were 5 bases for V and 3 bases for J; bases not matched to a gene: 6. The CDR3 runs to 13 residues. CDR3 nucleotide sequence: TGCAGTGCTGCCACGGCGGGAGAAGAGACCCAGTACTTC. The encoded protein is CSAATAGEETQYF.

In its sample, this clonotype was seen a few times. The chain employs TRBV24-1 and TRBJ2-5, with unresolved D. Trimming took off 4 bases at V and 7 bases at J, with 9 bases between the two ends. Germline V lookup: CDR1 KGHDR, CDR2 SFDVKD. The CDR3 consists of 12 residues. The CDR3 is CATSERETTQYF. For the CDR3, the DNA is TGTGCCACCAGTGAACGCGAAACGACCCAGTACTTC.

CDR3 coding DNA: TGTGCCAGCAGCTTGGGGACTAGCGACAATGAGCAGTTCTTC. It encodes CASSLGTSDNEQFF. The chain is built from TRBV5-4 and TRBJ2-1; 9 bases match TRBD2. The CDR3 extends over 14 amino acids. Trimming removed 0 bases from V and 5 bases from J; junction bases left unmatched: 0. Germline V gives CDR1 SGHNT, CDR2 YYREEE (reference sequence).

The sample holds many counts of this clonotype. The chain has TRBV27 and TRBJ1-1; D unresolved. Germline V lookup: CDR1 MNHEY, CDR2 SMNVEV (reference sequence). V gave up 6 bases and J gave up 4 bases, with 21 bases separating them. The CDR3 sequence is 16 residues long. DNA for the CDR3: TGTGCCAGCAGGACGCAAGCGGCCGGATTCTCCACTGAAGCTTTCTTT. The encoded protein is CASRTQAAGFSTEAFF.

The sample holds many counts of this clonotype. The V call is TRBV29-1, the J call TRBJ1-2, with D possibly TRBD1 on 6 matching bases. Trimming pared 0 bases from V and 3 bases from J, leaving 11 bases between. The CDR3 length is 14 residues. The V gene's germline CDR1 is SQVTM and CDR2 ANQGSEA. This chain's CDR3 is CSVEEGAPHYGYTF. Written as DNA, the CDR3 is TGCAGCGTTGAAGAGGGGGCGCCTCACTATGGCTACACCTTC. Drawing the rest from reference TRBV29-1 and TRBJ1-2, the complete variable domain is SAVISQKPSRDICQRGTSLTIQCQVDSQVTMMFWYRQQPGQSLTLIATANQGSEATYESGFVIDKFPISRPNLTFSTLTVSNMSPEDSSIYLCSVEEGAPHYGYTFGSGTRLTVV.

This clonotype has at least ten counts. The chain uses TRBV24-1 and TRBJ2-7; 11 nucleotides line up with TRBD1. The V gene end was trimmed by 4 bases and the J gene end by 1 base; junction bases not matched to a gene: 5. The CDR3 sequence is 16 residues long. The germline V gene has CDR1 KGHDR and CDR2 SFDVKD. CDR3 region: CATSDTGTGGSYEQYF. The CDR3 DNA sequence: TGTGCCACCAGTGACACCGGGACAGGGGGGTCCTACGAGCAGTACTTC.

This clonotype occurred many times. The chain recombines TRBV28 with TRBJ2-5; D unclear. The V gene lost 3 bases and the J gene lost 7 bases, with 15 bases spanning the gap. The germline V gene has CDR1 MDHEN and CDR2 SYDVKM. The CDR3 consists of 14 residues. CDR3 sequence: CASSLPGRVGTQYF. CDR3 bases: TGTGCCAGCAGTTTGCCAGGACGAGTTGGGACCCAGTACTTC.

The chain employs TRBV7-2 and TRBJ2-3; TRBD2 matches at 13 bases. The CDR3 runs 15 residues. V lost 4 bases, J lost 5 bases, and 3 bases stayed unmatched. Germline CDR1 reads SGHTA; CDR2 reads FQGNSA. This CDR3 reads CASSSRLAGGDTQYF. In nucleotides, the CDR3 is TGTGCCAGCAGCTCGAGACTAGCGGGAGGAGATACGCAGTATTTT.

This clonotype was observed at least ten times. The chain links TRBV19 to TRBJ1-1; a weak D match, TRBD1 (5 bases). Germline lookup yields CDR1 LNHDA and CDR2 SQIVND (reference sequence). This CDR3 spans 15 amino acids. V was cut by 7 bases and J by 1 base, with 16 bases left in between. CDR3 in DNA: TGTGCCAGTAATCCGGCAGGGAGGTCGAACACTGAAGCTTTCTTT. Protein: CASNPAGRSNTEAFF. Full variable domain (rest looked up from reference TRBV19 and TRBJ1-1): DGGITQSPKYLFRKEGQNVTLSCEQNLNHDAMYWYRQDPGQGLRLIYYSQIVNDFQKGDIAEGYSVSREKKESFPLTVTSAQKNPTAFYLCASNPAGRSNTEAFFGQGTRLTVV.

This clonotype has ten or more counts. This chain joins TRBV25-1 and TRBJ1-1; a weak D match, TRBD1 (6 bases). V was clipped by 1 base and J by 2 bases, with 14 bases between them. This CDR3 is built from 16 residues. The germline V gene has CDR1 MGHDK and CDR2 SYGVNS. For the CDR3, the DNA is TGTGCCAGCAGTGAATTTGGGGGGCAAAGAAACACTGAAGCTTTCTTT. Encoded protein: CASSEFGGQRNTEAFF.